Listed below are T cell receptor beta chains from one sample, sequenced in a study of cytomegalovirus exposure and HLA in healthy donors. The data were produced by immunoSEQ multiplex PCR, yet TCRdb's version contains in-frame clones alone and is incomplete. The data contain 99,000 or so clones, about 16% of them singletons. Sequenced: PBMCs. Receptors originate from a female donor in good health and CMV-seronegative. The CDR3 runs from the conserved cysteine through the conserved F or W. D genes are given only for firm matches. Expanded clones are given a class, and other clones once, few, many or no size at all.

V,size,J,D,DNA,CDR3
TRBV14,few,TRBJ2-3,TRBD1,TGTGCCAGCAGCCAAGACTGGGCGTCGGGACAGGGTTCGAGCACAGATACGCAGTATTTT,CASSQDWASGQGSSTDTQYF
TRBV6-1,-,TRBJ1-2,-,TGTGCCACCCTTCTAGCACAGCACTATGGCTACACCTTC,CATLLAQHYGYTF
TRBV18,few,TRBJ2-7,-,TGTGCCAGCTCGTCGGAGACAGGCACCTACGAGCAGTACTTC,CASSSETGTYEQYF
TRBV4-1,few,TRBJ1-2,-,TGCGCCAGCAGCCAAGCAGCGGCTGCTTTGGGTGTGGGTGGCTACACCTTC,CASSQAAAALGVGGYTF
TRBV6-6,-,TRBJ1-2,TRBD1,TGTGCCGGTCAACAGGGGAACTATGGCTACACCTTC,CAGQQGNYGYTF
TRBV10-1,-,TRBJ2-5,TRBD2,TGCGCCAGCATTAGGGGGCGAGTAGCGGGGGGTATTCAAGAGACCCAGTACTTC,CASIRGRVAGGIQETQYF
TRBV10-3,few,TRBJ1-2,TRBD1,TGTGCCACCGTACAGGGGGCGGACTATGGCTACACCTTC,CATVQGADYGYTF
TRBV7-2,-,TRBJ2-7,TRBD2,TGTGCCAGCAGCTTAGAGGGAACTAGCGGGAGGGCCCCCTACGAGCAGTACTTC,CASSLEGTSGRAPYEQYF
TRBV13,few,TRBJ2-1,TRBD2,TGTGCCAGCAGCGTCCGTAGCGGGGTTCTGAATGAGCAGTTCTTC,CASSVRSGVLNEQFF
TRBV27,few,TRBJ1-5,TRBD1,TGTGCCAGCAGTTTACGGTGGGACAGCCATAGCAATCAGCCCCAGCATTTT,CASSLRWDSHSNQPQHF
TRBV5-1,few,TRBJ1-2,-,TGCGCCAGCAGCTTTCACAGGGATGGCTACACCTTC,CASSFHRDGYTF
TRBV20-1,few,TRBJ1-4,-,TGCAGTGCTTGGGAGCGAAAACTGTTTTTT,CSAWERKLFF
TRBV6-1,-,TRBJ1-2,-,TGTGCCAGCAGTGAAAAGGGGTTTGACTATGGCTACACCTTC,CASSEKGFDYGYTF
TRBV5-1,few,TRBJ1-4,TRBD1,TGCGCCAGCAGCTTACAGGGGTTCGGTAATGAAAAACTGTTTTTT,CASSLQGFGNEKLFF
TRBV25-1,-,TRBJ2-5,-,TGTGCCAGCAGAAAACTAGCAGGGGAGACCCAGTACTTC,CASRKLAGETQYF
TRBV4-3,-,TRBJ1-1,-,TGCGCCAGCAGCCCCTGGGGGGGTCCTCGGAGGAACACTGAAGCTTTCTTT,CASSPWGGPRRNTEAFF
TRBV15,-,TRBJ2-5,-,TGTGCCACCAGCAGGGGGGCGGGAGTAGAGACCCAGTACTTC,CATSRGAGVETQYF
TRBV4-2,few,TRBJ1-2,-,TGTGCCAGCAGCCAGGTAGATGGCTACACCTTC,CASSQVDGYTF
TRBV9,few,TRBJ1-1,-,TGTGCCAGCAGCGAGGAACAGGTGAACACTGAAGCTTTCTTT,CASSEEQVNTEAFF
TRBV4-3,-,TRBJ1-1,-,TGCGCCAGCAGCCAAGATCTACCAGGGGCACACACTGAAGCTTTCTTT,CASSQDLPGAHTEAFF
TRBV14,-,TRBJ2-1,-,TGTGCCAGCAGCCAAGACAGGGGTAGGGGTGAGCAGTTCTTC,CASSQDRGRGEQFF
TRBV7-3,-,TRBJ2-2,TRBD2,TGTGCCAGCAGCTTAGGGAGGACTAGCGGGAGGTCCGGGGAGCTGTTTTTT,CASSLGRTSGRSGELFF
TRBV9,few,TRBJ1-1,-,TGTGCCAGCAGCGTAGTTCAGGGTTATAGGGCTGAAGCTTTCTTT,CASSVVQGYRAEAFF
TRBV30,few,TRBJ1-5,-,TGTGCCTGGGGTGACAGCCACGGACCCCAGCATTTT,CAWGDSHGPQHF
TRBV30,-,TRBJ2-1,TRBD2,TGTGCCTGGAGCCCTCGGACTAGAGAGCAGTTCTTC,CAWSPRTREQFF
TRBV4-3,-,TRBJ2-1,-,TGCGCCAGCAGCCAACAGGGATCTTACAATGAGCAGTTCTTC,CASSQQGSYNEQFF
TRBV7-9,-,TRBJ2-3,-,TGTGCCAGCAGCCCCACAGGGTCTCCCTTAGCCACAGATACGCAGTATTTT,CASSPTGSPLATDTQYF
TRBV18,-,TRBJ1-1,-,TGTGCCAGCTCACCAAACGCTTTCGGGGGGCTCACTGAAGCTTTCTTT,CASSPNAFGGLTEAFF
TRBV11-2,-,TRBJ2-3,-,TGTGCCAGCAGTGGGCCCGCAGATACGCAGTATTTT,CASSGPADTQYF
TRBV4-1,few,TRBJ2-7,TRBD2,TGCGCCAGCAGCCCCCTAGCGGGAGCCGCCTACGAGCAGTACTTC,CASSPLAGAAYEQYF
TRBV4-2,-,TRBJ2-3,-,TGTGCCAGCAGCCAGGGACTTCGATCTAGCACAGATACGCAGTATTTT,CASSQGLRSSTDTQYF
TRBV6-5,few,TRBJ2-3,-,TGTGCCAGCAGGCGACAGGGCACAGATACGCAGTATTTT,CASRRQGTDTQYF
TRBV9,-,TRBJ1-3,TRBD1,TGTGCCAGCAGCGTACAACAGGGGAGCTCTGGAAACACCATATATTTT,CASSVQQGSSGNTIYF
TRBV27,few,TRBJ2-3,TRBD2,TGTGCCAGCAAAAGCGGGAGGGGGACAGATACGCAGTATTTT,CASKSGRGTDTQYF
TRBV27,-,TRBJ2-1,TRBD2,TGTGCCAGCAGTTTAAGGCTAGCGGGGGGGGGTGAGCAGTTCTTC,CASSLRLAGGGEQFF
TRBV9,-,TRBJ2-1,TRBD2,TGTGCCAGCAGCACACGGGGACTAGCGGGAGGGCAGCGTATGGACAATGAGCAGTTCTTC,CASSTRGLAGGQRMDNEQFF